The present T cell receptor (beta chain) was sequenced within a study of T cell responses to AZD1222 COVID-19 vaccine. Profiled with immunoSEQ multiplex PCR; TCRdb holds only in-frame clones, not every one. The sample gives 130,000 or so clones, 80% to 90% of which show up once; more than 2.5% is in the top ten. This clone has a handful of counts. Other DNA variants within this sample encode the same CDR3. The CDR3 runs to 11 residues. V dropped 3 bases and J dropped 8 bases, with 7 bases sitting between them. Germline CDR1 is SGHAT and CDR2 is FQNNGV. This TCR came from an adult in good health. The starting material was peripheral blood, obtained on day 0 of AZD1222 vaccination. The chain is built from TRBV11-2 and TRBJ1-2; D not certain. As DNA, the CDR3 is TGTGCCAGCAGCTTTCGCGACGGCTACACCTTC. Protein product: CASSFRDGYTF.